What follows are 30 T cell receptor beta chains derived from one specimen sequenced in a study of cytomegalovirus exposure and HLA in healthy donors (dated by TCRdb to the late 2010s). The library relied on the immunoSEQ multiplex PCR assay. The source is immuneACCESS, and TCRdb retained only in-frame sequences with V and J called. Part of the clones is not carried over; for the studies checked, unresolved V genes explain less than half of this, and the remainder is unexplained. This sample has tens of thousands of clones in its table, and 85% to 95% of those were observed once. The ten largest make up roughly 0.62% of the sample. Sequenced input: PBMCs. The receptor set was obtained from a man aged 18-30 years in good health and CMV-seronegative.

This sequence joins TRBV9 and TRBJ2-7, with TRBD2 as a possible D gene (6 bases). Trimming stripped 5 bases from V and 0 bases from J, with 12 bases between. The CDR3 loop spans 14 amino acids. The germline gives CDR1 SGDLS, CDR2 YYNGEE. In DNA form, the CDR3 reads TGTGCCAGCAGTCCTCTACTAGCCTCCTACGAGCAGTACTTC. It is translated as CASSPLLASYEQYF.

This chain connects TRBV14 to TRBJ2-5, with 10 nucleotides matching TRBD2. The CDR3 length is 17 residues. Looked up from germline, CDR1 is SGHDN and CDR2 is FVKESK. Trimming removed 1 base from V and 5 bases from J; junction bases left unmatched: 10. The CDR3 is CASSQGPASGGRETQYF. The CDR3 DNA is TGTGCCAGCAGCCAAGGGCCGGCTAGCGGGGGACGGGAGACCCAGTACTTC.

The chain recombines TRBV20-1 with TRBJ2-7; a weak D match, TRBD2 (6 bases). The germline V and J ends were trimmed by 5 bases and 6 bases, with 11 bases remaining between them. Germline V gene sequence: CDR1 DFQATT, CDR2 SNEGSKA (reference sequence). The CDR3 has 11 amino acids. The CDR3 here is CSASEGSEQYF. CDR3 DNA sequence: TGCAGTGCTTCGGAGGGCAGCGAGCAGTACTTC.

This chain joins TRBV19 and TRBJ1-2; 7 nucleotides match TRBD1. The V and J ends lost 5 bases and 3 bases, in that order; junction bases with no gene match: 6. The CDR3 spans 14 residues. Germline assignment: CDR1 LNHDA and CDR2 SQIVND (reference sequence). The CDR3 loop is CASSPQGPHYGYTF. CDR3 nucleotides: TGTGCCAGTAGTCCACAGGGGCCTCACTATGGCTACACCTTC.

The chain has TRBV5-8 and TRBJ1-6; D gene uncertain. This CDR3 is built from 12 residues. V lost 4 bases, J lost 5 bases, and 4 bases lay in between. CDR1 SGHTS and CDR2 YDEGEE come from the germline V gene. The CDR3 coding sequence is TGTGCCAGCAGCCGGGATAATTCACCCCTCCACTTT. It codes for CASSRDNSPLHF.

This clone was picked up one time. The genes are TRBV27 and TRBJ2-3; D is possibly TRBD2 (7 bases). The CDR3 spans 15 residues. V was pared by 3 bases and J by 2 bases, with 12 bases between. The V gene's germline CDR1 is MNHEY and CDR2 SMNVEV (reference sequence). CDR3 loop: CASSFGGRDTDTQYF. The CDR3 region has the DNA TGTGCCAGCAGTTTCGGGGGGCGGGACACAGATACGCAGTATTTT.

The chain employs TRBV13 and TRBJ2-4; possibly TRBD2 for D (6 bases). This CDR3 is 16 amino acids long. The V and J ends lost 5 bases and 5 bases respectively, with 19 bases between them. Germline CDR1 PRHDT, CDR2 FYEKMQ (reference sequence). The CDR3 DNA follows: TGTGCCAGCAGCCGACCCGCTTCTAGCGTCGAAAACATTCAGTACTTC. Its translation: CASSRPASSVENIQYF.

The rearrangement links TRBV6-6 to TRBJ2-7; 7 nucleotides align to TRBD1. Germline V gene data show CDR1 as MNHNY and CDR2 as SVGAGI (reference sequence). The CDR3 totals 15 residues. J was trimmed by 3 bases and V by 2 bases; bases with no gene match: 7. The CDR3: CASSYRVSGGYEQYF. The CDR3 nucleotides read TGTGCCAGCAGTTACAGGGTTTCAGGGGGCTACGAGCAGTACTTC.

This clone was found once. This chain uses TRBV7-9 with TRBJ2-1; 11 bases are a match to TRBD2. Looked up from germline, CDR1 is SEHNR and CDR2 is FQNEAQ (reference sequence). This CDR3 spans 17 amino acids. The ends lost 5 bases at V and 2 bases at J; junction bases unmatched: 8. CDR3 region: CASSRTPLAGAYNEQFF. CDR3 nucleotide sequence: TGTGCCAGCAGCCGTACACCACTAGCGGGGGCCTACAATGAGCAGTTCTTC.

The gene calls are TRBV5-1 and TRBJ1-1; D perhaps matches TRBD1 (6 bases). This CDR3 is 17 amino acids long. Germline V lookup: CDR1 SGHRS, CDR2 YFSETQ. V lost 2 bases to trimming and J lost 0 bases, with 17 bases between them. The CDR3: CASSFKWGTNMNTEAFF. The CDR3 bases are TGCGCCAGCAGCTTTAAGTGGGGGACAAACATGAACACTGAAGCTTTCTTT.

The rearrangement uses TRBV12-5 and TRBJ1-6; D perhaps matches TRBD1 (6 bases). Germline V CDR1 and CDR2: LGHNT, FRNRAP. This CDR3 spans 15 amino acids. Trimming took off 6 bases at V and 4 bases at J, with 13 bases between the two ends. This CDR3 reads CASGQGLSYNSPLHF. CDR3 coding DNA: TGTGCTAGTGGGCAGGGGCTCTCTTATAATTCACCCCTCCACTTT. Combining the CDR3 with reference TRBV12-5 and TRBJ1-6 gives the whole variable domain DARVTQTPRHKVTEMGQEVTMRCQPILGHNTVFWYRQTMMQGLELLAYFRNRAPLDDSGMPKDRFSAEMPDATLATLKIQPSEPRDSAVYFCASGQGLSYNSPLHFGNGTRLTVT.

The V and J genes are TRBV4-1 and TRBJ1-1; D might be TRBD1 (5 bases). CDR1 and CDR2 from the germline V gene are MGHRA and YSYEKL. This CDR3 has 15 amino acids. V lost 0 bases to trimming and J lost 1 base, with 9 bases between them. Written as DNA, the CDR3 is TGCGCCAGCAGCCAAGATTGGGGGGAGAACACTGAAGCTTTCTTT. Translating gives CASSQDWGENTEAFF.

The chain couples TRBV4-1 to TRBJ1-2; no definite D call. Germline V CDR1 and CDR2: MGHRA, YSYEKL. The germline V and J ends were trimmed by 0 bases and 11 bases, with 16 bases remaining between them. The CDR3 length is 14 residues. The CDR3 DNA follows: TGCGCCAGCAGCCAAGAGGGAGAGACTCCCGTTTACACCTTC. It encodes CASSQEGETPVYTF.

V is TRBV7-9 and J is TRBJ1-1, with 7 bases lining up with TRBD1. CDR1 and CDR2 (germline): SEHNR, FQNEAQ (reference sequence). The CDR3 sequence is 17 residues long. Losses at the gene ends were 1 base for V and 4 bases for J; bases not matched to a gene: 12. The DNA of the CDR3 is TGTGCCAGCAGCTTAGGCTCTGGGACAGTTTTGGGCACTGAAGCTTTCTTT. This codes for CASSLGSGTVLGTEAFF.

CDR3 sequence: CASVGGGNTEAFF. The DNA for the CDR3 is TGCGCCAGCGTCGGCGGGGGGAACACTGAAGCTTTCTTT. The chain links TRBV4-1 to TRBJ1-1, with a possible D match to TRBD1 (5 bases). Germline V gives CDR1 MGHRA, CDR2 YSYEKL. CDR3 length: 13 amino acids. Trimming removed 8 bases from V and 1 base from J, with 11 bases in between.

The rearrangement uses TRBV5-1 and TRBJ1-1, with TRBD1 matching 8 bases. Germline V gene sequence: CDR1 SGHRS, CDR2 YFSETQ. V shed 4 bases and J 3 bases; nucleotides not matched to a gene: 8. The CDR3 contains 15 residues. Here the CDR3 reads CASSQDRVGYTEAFF. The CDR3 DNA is TGCGCCAGCAGCCAGGACAGGGTCGGATACACTGAAGCTTTCTTT.

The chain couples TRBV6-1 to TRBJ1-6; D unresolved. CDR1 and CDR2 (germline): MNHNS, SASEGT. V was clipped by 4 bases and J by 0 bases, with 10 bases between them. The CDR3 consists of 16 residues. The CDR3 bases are TGTGCCAGCAGTGGGAGGCTTAGCTCCTATAATTCACCCCTCCACTTT. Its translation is CASSGRLSSYNSPLHF.

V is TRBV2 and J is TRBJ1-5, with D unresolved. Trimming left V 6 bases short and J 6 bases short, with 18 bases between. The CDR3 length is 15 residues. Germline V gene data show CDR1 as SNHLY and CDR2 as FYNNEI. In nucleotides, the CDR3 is TGTGCCAGCAGGAGTGAAGTATCGAGGGTTCAGCCCCAGCATTTT. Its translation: CASRSEVSRVQPQHF.

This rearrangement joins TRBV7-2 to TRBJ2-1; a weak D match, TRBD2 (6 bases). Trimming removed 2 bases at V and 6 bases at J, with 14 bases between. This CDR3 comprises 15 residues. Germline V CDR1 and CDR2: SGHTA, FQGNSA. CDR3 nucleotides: TGTGCCAGCAGCTTACAGCCCCTAGCGAGCAATGAGCAGTTCTTC. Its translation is CASSLQPLASNEQFF.

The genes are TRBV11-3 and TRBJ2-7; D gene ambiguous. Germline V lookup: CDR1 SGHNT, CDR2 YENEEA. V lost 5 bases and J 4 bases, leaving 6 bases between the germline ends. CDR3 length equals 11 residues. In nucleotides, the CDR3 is TGTGCCAGCAGCGAAGCTTACGAGCAGTACTTC. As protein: CASSEAYEQYF. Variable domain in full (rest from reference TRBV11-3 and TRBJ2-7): EAGVVQSPRYKIIEKKQPVAFWCNPISGHNTLYWYLQNLGQGPELLIRYENEEAVDDSQLPKDRFSAERLKGVDSTLKIQPAELGDSAVYLCASSEAYEQYFGPGTRLTVT.

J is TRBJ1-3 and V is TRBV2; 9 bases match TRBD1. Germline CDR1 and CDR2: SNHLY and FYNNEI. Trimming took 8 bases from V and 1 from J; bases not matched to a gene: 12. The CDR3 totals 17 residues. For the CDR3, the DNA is TGTGCCAGCGGGCTCGGGACAGGGCCTCATTCTGGAAACACCATATATTTT. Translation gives CASGLGTGPHSGNTIYF. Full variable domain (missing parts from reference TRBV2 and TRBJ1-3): EPEVTQTPSHQVTQMGQEVILRCVPISNHLYFYWYRQILGQKVEFLVSFYNNEISEKSEIFDDQFSVERPDGSNFTLKIRSTKLEDSAMYFCASGLGTGPHSGNTIYFGEGSWLTVV.

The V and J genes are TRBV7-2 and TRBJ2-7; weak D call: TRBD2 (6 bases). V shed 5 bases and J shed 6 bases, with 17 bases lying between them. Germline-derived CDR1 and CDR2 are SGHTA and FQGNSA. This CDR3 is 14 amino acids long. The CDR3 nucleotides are TGTGCCAGCAGCGCCATATCCCCGGAGGGCGAGCAGTACTTC. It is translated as CASSAISPEGEQYF.

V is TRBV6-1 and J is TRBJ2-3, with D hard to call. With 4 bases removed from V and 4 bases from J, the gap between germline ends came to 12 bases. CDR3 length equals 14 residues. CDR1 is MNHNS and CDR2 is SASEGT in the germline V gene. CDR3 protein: CASSGSPGADTQYF. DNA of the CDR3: TGTGCCAGCAGTGGGAGTCCCGGCGCAGATACGCAGTATTTT.

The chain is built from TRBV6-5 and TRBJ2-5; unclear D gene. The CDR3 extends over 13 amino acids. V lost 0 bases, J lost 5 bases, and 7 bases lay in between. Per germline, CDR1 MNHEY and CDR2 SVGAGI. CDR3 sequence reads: CASSYSRAETQYF. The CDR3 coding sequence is TGTGCCAGCAGTTACTCGCGTGCGGAGACCCAGTACTTC.

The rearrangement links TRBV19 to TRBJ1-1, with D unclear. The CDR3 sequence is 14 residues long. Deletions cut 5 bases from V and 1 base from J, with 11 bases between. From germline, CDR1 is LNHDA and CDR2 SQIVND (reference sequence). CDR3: CASSQVAGNTEAFF. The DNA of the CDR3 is TGTGCCAGTAGTCAGGTCGCAGGGAACACTGAAGCTTTCTTT.

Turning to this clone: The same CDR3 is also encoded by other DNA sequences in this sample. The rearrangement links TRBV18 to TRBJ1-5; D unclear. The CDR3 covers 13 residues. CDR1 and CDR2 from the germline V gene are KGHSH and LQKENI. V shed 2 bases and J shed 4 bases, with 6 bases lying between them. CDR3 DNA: TGTGCCAGCTCACCAGGTGAGAATCAGCCCCAGCATTTT. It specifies CASSPGENQPQHF.

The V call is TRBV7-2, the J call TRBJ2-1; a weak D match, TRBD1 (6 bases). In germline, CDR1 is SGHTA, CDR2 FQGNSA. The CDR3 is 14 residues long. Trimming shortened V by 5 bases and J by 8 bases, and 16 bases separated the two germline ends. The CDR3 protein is CASSPGPTGHEQFF. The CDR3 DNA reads TGTGCCAGCAGCCCGGGACCGACAGGTCATGAGCAGTTCTTC.

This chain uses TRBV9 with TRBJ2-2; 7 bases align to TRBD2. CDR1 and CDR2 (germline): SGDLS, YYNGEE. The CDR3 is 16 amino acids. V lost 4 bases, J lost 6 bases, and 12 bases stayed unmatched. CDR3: CASSPTAGVLAGELFF. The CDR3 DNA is TGTGCCAGCAGCCCGACCGCGGGAGTCTTAGCCGGGGAGCTGTTTTTT.

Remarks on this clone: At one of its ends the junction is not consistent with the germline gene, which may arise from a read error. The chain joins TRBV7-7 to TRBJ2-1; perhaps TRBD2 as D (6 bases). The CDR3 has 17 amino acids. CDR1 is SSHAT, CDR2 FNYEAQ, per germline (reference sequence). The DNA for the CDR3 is TGTGCTAGCAGCCCGAAGGGAGGACTGAGCTCCTACAATGAGCAGTTCTTC. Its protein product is CASSPKGGLSSYNEQFF.

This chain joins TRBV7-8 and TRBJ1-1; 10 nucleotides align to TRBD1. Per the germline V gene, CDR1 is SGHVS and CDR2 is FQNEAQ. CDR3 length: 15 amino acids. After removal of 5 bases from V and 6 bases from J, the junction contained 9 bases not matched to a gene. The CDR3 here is CASSHVGTGEPEAFF. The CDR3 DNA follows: TGTGCCAGCAGCCATGTGGGGACAGGGGAACCTGAAGCTTTCTTT.